This record concerns one T cell receptor (beta chain) sequence. Its antigen remains unidentified. A multiplex PCR was run with 60 Vbeta primers and 13 Jbeta primers. The repertoire was sequenced with immunoSEQ multiplex PCR; TCRdb's copy has only in-frame clones and lacks some. Here the sample spans 95,000 to 150,000 clones, over 65% being singletons. This entry comes from a study of cytomegalovirus exposure and HLA in healthy donors. Findings and limits, study-wide: Certain indistinguishable V segments, among them TRBV6-2 and TRBV6-3, were excluded.

The CDR3 sequence is 17 residues long. The V gene end was trimmed by 6 bases and the J gene end by 2 bases; junction bases not matched to a gene: 8. Germline CDR1 and CDR2: SGHTA and FQGTGA. The source is a woman aged 40 to 50 in good health and CMV-seropositive. Sequencing used PBMCs. This chain uses TRBV7-3 with TRBJ2-6; 9 bases line up with TRBD1. CDR3 amino acids: CASRSQGAGAGANVLTF. The DNA of the CDR3 is TGTGCCAGCAGATCACAGGGGGCTGGTGCTGGGGCCAACGTCCTGACTTTC.